This entry features one T cell receptor (beta chain) sequence. This specimen belongs to a study of cytomegalovirus exposure and HLA in healthy donors. Across the study: There were around 100 million unique TCR beta sequences, drawn from approximately 180 million T cells, in an earlier analysis.

Primers included in the PCR were 60 Vbeta and 13 Jbeta primers. Method: immunoSEQ multiplex PCR; TCRdb's copy keeps in-frame clones and lacks some. The sample includes about 120,000 clones, 76% of them seen just once. CDR3 length: 15 residues. After removal of 0 bases from V and 3 bases from J, the junction contained 7 bases not matched to a gene. Germline CDR1 GTSNPN, CDR2 SVGIG (reference sequence). The receptor was isolated from a man younger than 45 in good health and CMV-seropositive. This chain joins TRBV30 and TRBJ2-7; 8 bases map to TRBD1. The sample taken for sequencing was PBMCs. The CDR3, as DNA: TGTGCCTGGAGTGTAGGTGGGACAGGAGTCTACGAGCAGTACTTC. This encodes CAWSVGGTGVYEQYF.